These 19 T cell receptor beta chains were all obtained from the same sample, sequenced in a study of blood T cell repertoires in COVID-19. Sequencing used immunoSEQ multiplex PCR; TCRdb keeps in-frame clones, though not all of them. The data contain some 120,000 clones, roughly 90% of them singletons. The sequenced sample consisted of peripheral blood. All receptors come from a man aged 50 to 59 with acute or convalescent COVID-19.

The V gene is TRBV3-1 (or the pseudogene TRBV3-2), the J gene TRBJ2-7, with D unresolved. Per the germline V gene, CDR1 is LGHDT and CDR2 is YNNKEL (reference sequence). This CDR3 spans 13 amino acids. Trimming stripped 6 bases from V and 5 bases from J, with 14 bases between. Here the CDR3 reads CASRSDSAHEQYF. The CDR3 coding sequence is TGTGCCAGCAGGAGTGACTCGGCCCACGAGCAGTACTTC.

The V and J genes are TRBV5-1 and TRBJ2-3; TRBD2 matches 8 bases. The V gene end was trimmed by 3 bases and the J gene end by 3 bases; junction bases not matched to a gene: 6. The CDR3 covers 15 residues. The germline CDR1 and CDR2 sequences are SGHRS and YFSETQ. The CDR3 here is CASSSSGSGTDTQYF. CDR3 coding DNA: TGCGCCAGCAGCTCTAGCGGGTCGGGGACAGATACGCAGTATTTT.

The chain recombines TRBV5-6 with TRBJ1-2; tentative D call: TRBD1 (6 bases). Deletions cut 5 bases from V and 4 bases from J, with 18 bases between. CDR1 is SGHDT and CDR2 is YYEEEE in the germline V gene. The CDR3 loop spans 15 amino acids. In DNA, the CDR3 is TGTGCCAGCAGGGATCGGGACACGGGCCTCTATGGCTACACCTTC. It specifies CASRDRDTGLYGYTF.

In DNA, the CDR3 is TGTGCCAGCAGCTTAGCGCTTGGGGGGACTAACTATGGCTACACCTTC. This translates into CASSLALGGTNYGYTF. J is TRBJ1-2 and V is TRBV7-9; tentatively, D is TRBD1 (5 bases). V shed 0 bases and J shed 0 bases, with 11 bases lying between them. The CDR3 consists of 16 residues. Germline values: CDR1 SEHNR, CDR2 FQNEAQ (reference sequence).

There are a few counts of this clone. The rearrangement links TRBV3-1 (or the pseudogene TRBV3-2) to TRBJ2-3, with TRBD2 identical over 8 bases. The germline gives CDR1 LGHDT, CDR2 YNNKEL (reference sequence). The junction had 7 bases not matched to a gene; V was cut back by 1 base and J by 4 bases. CDR3 size: 16 residues. For the CDR3, the DNA is TGTGCCAGCAGCCAAGGCCCCAGCGGGAGCTCAGATACGCAGTATTTT. Amino acids: CASSQGPSGSSDTQYF.

The DNA of the CDR3 is TGTGCCAGTAGTATAGACGTGGGAGGCTACAATGAGCAGTTCTTC. This sequence encodes CASSIDVGGYNEQFF. The chain combines TRBV19 with TRBJ2-1; D possibly corresponds to TRBD2 (6 bases). CDR3 size: 15 residues. The ends were cut back, 0 bases at V and 3 bases at J, with 9 bases in the middle. Germline V lookup: CDR1 LNHDA, CDR2 SQIVND (reference sequence).

This sequence joins TRBV30 and TRBJ2-3; TRBD2 matches 8 bases. This CDR3 is built from 14 residues. Germline values: CDR1 GTSNPN, CDR2 SVGIG (reference sequence). Trimming cost V 8 bases and J 0 bases; bases outside gene matches: 7. The CDR3 loop is CARRGRRSTDTQYF. The CDR3 coding sequence is TGTGCCCGTCGCGGGAGGCGCAGCACAGATACGCAGTATTTT.

The chain uses TRBV20-1 and TRBJ2-7, with TRBD2 identical over 13 bases. This CDR3 has 16 residues. Trimming removed 3 bases from V and 5 bases from J; junction bases left unmatched: 10. The germline V gene has CDR1 DFQATT and CDR2 SNEGSKA (reference sequence). The CDR3 protein is CSASSRTSGRFHEQYF. CDR3 coding DNA: TGCAGTGCTAGTTCCAGGACTAGCGGGAGATTCCACGAGCAGTACTTC.

The rearrangement links TRBV18 to TRBJ2-3; TRBD2 matches 10 bases. Germline CDR1 KGHSH, CDR2 LQKENI. V lost 1 base to trimming and J lost 2 bases; unmatched junction nucleotides: 3. This CDR3 has 16 amino acids. CDR3 nucleotide sequence: TGTGCCAGCTCACCACGGACTAGCGGCCTCACAGATACGCAGTATTTT. Encoded protein: CASSPRTSGLTDTQYF. Filled out from reference TRBV18 and TRBJ2-3, the complete variable domain reads NAGVMQNPRHLVRRRGQEARLRCSPMKGHSHVYWYRQLPEEGLKFMVYLQKENIIDESGMPKERFSAEFPKEGPSILRIQQVVRGDSAAYFCASSPRTSGLTDTQYFGPGTRLTVL.

The chain links TRBV10-1 to TRBJ2-1; D unresolved. Trimming left V 4 bases short and J 7 bases short, with 11 bases between. Germline values: CDR1 WNHNN, CDR2 SYGVQD (reference sequence). The CDR3 runs to 13 residues. Here the CDR3 reads CASSGGVGNEQFF. CDR3 coding DNA: TGCGCCAGCAGTGGAGGAGTTGGGAATGAGCAGTTCTTC.

The rearrangement links TRBV5-1 to TRBJ1-1; the match to TRBD1 covers 8 bases. CDR3 size: 15 residues. Trimming took 4 bases from V and 6 from J; bases not matched to a gene: 11. Germline-derived CDR1 and CDR2 are SGHRS and YFSETQ. The CDR3 spells CASSLRQGRRAEAFF. CDR3 bases: TGCGCCAGCAGCCTTAGACAGGGGCGAAGAGCTGAAGCTTTCTTT.

The rearrangement uses TRBV12-3 or TRBV12-4 and TRBJ1-4; D is undetermined. V was pared by 2 bases and J by 6 bases, with 7 bases between. CDR3 length equals 13 residues. The CDR3 region has the DNA TGTGCCAGCAGTTTAACGAGGGATGAAAAACTGTTTTTT. Protein sequence: CASSLTRDEKLFF.

The chain couples TRBV4-1 to TRBJ1-1, with TRBD1 identical over 12 bases. The length of the CDR3 is 15 residues. Germline lookup yields CDR1 MGHRA and CDR2 YSYEKL. After removal of 3 bases from V and 5 bases from J, the junction contained 4 bases not matched to a gene. The CDR3 is CASSQGTGGATEAFF. DNA for the CDR3: TGCGCCAGCAGCCAGGGGACAGGGGGCGCGACTGAAGCTTTCTTT.

The sample holds a few counts of this clone. The chain is built from TRBV7-2 and TRBJ2-1, with D possibly TRBD2 on 6 matching bases. The CDR3 is 14 amino acids. V was trimmed by 5 bases and J by 3 bases, leaving 11 bases between them. Germline lookup yields CDR1 SGHTA and CDR2 FQGNSA. The CDR3 sequence: CASSQDYNYNEQFF. CDR3 DNA sequence: TGTGCCAGCAGCCAGGACTACAACTACAATGAGCAGTTCTTC.

J is TRBJ1-1 and V is TRBV5-1; D possibly corresponds to TRBD1 (6 bases). This CDR3 contains 19 residues. CDR1 and CDR2 from the germline V gene are SGHRS and YFSETQ. V dropped 0 bases and J dropped 3 bases, with 24 bases sitting between them. CDR3 sequence (DNA): TGCGCCAGCAGCTTGGCCAGGGCGAATCCTGGACAGAGATACACTGAAGCTTTCTTT. It codes for CASSLARANPGQRYTEAFF.

V and J are TRBV6-5 and TRBJ1-4; tentative D call: TRBD1 (5 bases). V lost 7 bases and J 2 bases, leaving 8 bases between the germline ends. The CDR3 length is 13 residues. The V gene's germline CDR1 is MNHEY and CDR2 SVGAGI. CDR3 amino acids: CASKGLTNEKLFF. CDR3 sequence (DNA): TGTGCCAGCAAGGGGCTGACTAATGAAAAACTGTTTTTT.

Here the CDR3 reads CASRLEQRTYRPQHF. In nucleotides, the CDR3 is TGCGCCAGCAGGCTAGAGCAACGAACGTATCGGCCCCAGCATTTT. The rearrangement links TRBV10-1 to TRBJ1-5; D not resolved. Germline CDR1 WNHNN, CDR2 SYGVQD (reference sequence). The CDR3 totals 15 residues. V was pared by 6 bases and J by 9 bases, with 21 bases between.

The CDR3 spells CASSLDSANYGYTF. The DNA for the CDR3 is TGTGCCAGCAGCTTGGACAGCGCTAACTATGGCTACACCTTC. V and J are TRBV7-2 and TRBJ1-2; D is possibly TRBD1 (6 bases). Germline CDR1 SGHTA, CDR2 FQGNSA. The CDR3 is 14 amino acids. Trimming stripped 3 bases from V and 0 bases from J, with 8 bases between.

This clone showed up just once. This chain uses TRBV24-1 with TRBJ2-7; D is uncertain. The CDR3 covers 13 residues. Germline V gives CDR1 KGHDR, CDR2 SFDVKD. Trimming took off 2 bases at V and 9 bases at J, with 13 bases between the two ends. The CDR3 region is CATSDSAGPWQYF. In nucleotides, the CDR3 is TGTGCCACCAGTGATTCTGCAGGCCCATGGCAGTACTTC.